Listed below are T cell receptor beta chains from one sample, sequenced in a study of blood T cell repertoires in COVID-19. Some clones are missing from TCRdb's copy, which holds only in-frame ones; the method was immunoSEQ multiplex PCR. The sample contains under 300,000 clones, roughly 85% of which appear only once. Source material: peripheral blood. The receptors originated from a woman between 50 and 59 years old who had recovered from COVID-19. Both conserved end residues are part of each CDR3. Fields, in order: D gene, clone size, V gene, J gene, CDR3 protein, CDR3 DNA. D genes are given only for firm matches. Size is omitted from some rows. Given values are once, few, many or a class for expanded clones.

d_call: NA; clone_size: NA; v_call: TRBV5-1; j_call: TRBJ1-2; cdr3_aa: CASSPLDSGGSYGYTF; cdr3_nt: TGCGCCAGCAGCCCATTGGACTCGGGGGGGAGCTATGGCTACACCTTC
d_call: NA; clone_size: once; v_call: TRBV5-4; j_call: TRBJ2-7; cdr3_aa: CASSLPGTYEQYF; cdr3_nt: TGTGCCAGCAGCTTGCCAGGGACTTACGAGCAGTACTTC
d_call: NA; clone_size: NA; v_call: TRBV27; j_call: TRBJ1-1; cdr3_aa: CASSSGGFSAFF; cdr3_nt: TGTGCCAGCAGTTCGGGGGGGTTTTCGGCTTTCTTT
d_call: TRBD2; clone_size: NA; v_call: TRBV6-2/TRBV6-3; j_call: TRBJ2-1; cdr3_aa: CASSDLAGNYNEQFF; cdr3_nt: TGTGCCAGCAGCGACCTAGCGGGAAACTACAATGAGCAGTTCTTC
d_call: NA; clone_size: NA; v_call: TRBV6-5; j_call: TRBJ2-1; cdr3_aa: CASSISGNEQFF; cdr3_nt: TGTGCCAGCAGTATTTCAGGCAATGAGCAGTTCTTC
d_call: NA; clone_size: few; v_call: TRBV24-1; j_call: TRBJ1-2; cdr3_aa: CATSDPGGRGGYTF; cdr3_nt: TGTGCCACCAGTGATCCCGGAGGGAGGGGAGGCTACACCTTC
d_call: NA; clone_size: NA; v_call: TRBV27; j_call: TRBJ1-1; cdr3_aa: CASSFTGRGTEAFF; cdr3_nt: TGTGCCAGCAGTTTTACCGGACGGGGCACTGAAGCTTTCTTT
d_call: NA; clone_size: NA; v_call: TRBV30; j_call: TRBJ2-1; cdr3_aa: CAWSVPAEQFF; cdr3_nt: TGTGCCTGGAGTGTTCCAGCGGAGCAGTTCTTC
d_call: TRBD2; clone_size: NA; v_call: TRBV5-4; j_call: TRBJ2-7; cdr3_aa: CASSRIGREGNEQYF; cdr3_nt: TGTGCCAGCAGCAGGATAGGGCGGGAGGGGAACGAGCAGTACTTC
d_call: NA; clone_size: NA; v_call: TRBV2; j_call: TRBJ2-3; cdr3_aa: CASTEGGTQYF; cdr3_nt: TGTGCCAGCACCGAAGGGGGTACGCAGTATTTT
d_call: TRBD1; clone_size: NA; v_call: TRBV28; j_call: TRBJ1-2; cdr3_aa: CASRGRGRFYGYTF; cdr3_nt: TGTGCCAGCAGGGGCAGGGGGAGGTTCTATGGCTACACCTTC
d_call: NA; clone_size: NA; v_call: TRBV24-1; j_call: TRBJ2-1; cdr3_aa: CATSRQGSYNEQFF; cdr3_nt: TGTGCCACCAGTCGTCAGGGTTCCTACAATGAGCAGTTCTTC
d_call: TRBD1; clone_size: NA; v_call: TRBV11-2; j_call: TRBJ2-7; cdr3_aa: CASSILTGGYEQYF; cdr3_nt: TGTGCCAGCAGCATTCTAACAGGGGGCTACGAGCAGTACTTC
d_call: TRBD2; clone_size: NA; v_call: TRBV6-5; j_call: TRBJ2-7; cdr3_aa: CASSRTSGPYEQYF; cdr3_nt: TGTGCCAGCAGTCGGACTAGCGGGCCCTACGAGCAGTACTTC